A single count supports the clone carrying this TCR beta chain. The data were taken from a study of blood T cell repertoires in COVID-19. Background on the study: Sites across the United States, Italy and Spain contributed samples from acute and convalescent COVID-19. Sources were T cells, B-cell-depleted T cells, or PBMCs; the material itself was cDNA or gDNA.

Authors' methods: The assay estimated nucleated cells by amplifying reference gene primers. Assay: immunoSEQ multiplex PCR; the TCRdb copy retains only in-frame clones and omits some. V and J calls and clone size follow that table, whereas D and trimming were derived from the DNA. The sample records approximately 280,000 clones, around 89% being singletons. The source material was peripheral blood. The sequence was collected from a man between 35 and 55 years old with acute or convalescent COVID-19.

CDR3 protein: CASSPLAGLTDTQYF. The CDR3 nucleotides are TGTGCCAGCAGCCCTTTAGCGGGGTTGACAGATACGCAGTATTTT. The V gene is TRBV9, the J gene TRBJ2-3; 8 positions match TRBD2. The CDR3 totals 15 residues. The ends lost 4 bases at V and 3 bases at J; junction bases unmatched: 7. Germline CDR1 reads SGDLS; CDR2 reads YYNGEE.